This TCR beta chain comes out of a study of spatial heterogeneity in lung cancer. The wider study: Beta-chain sequences consistently outnumbered alpha-chain sequences in detection. Study-level results: How many expanded intratumoral alpha and beta TCRs were present tracked the tumor mutation count, which was a count of nonsynonymous mutations.

This CDR3 spans 16 amino acids. Germline CDR1 and CDR2: DFQATT and SNEGSKA (reference sequence). Noted time point: sample taken at primary tumor resection. For this clonotype: Its cognate antigen is unknown. The junction shows a germline mismatch at one end, possibly a read error.

Every TCR cDNA molecule carried a tag that served as a unique molecular identifier. TCRdb used MiXCR to reprocess the 5' RACE reads, holding one entry per CDR3 protein. The table records about 27,000 distinct CDR3 sequences, approximately 6.5% of them present only once. The sequence came from a male donor with early-stage non-small cell lung cancer. The chain combines TRBV20-1 with TRBJ2-1; 7 nucleotides match TRBD1. The specimen was lung tumor tissue, collected at surgery. CDR3 coding DNA: TGCGGTGCTAGAACCACCAACAGGGGAAACCACAATGAGCAGTTCTTC. Protein product: CGARTTNRGNHNEQFF.